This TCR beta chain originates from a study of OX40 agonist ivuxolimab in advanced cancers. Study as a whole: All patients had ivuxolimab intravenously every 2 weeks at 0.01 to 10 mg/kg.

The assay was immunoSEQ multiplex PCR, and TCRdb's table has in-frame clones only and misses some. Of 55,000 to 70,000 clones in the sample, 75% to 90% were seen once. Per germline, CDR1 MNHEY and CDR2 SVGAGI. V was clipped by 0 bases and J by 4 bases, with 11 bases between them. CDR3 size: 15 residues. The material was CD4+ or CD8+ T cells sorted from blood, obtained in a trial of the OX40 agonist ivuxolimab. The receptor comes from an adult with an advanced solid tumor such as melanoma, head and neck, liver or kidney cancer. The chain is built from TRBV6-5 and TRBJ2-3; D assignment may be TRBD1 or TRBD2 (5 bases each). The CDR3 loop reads CASSYSGEGPDTQYF. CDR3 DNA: TGTGCCAGCAGTTACTCGGGCGAGGGGCCAGATACGCAGTATTTT.